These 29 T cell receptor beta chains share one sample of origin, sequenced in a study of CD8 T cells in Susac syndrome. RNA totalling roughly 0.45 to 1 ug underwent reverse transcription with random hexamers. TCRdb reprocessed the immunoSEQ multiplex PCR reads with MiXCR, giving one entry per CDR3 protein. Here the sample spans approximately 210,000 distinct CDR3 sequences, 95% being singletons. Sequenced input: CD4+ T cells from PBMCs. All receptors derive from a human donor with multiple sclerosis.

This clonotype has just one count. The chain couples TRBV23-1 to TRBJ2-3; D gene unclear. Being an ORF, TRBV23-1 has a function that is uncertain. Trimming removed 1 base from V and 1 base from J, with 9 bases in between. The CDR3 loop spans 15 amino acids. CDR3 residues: CASSQLCGGTDTQYF. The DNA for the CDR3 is TGCGCCAGCAGTCAATTGTGTGGTGGCACAGATACGCAGTATTTT.

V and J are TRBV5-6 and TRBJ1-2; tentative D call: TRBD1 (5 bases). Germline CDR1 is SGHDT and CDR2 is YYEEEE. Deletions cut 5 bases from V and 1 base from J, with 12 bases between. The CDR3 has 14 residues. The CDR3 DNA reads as TGTGCCAGCAGGCCGCGGGGGGTTAACTATGGCTACACCTTC. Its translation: CASRPRGVNYGYTF.

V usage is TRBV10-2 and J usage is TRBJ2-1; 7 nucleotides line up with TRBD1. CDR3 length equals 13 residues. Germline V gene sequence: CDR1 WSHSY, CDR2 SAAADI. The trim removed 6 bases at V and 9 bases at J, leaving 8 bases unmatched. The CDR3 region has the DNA TGCGCCAGCAGCCAACTACAGGGGAGTGAGCAGTTCTTC. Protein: CASSQLQGSEQFF.

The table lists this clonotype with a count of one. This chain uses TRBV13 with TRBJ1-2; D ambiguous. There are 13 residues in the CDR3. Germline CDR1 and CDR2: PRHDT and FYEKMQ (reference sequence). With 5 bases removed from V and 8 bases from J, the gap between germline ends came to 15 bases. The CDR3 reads CASSPTALKGYTF. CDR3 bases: TGTGCCAGCAGCCCTACAGCGTTGAAAGGCTACACCTTC. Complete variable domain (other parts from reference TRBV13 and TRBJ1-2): AAGVIQSPRHLIKEKRETATLKCYPIPRHDTVYWYQQGPGQDPQFLISFYEKMQSDKGSIPDRFSAQQFSDYHSELNMSSLELGDSALYFCASSPTALKGYTFGSGTRLTVV.

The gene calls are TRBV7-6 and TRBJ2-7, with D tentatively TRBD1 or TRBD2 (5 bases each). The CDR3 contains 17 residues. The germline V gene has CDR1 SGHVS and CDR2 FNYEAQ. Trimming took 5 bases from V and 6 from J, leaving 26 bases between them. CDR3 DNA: TGTGCCAGCAGCCCCGGTGTAGGGTCGGGACGGGGACGCGAGCAGTACTTC. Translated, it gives CASSPGVGSGRGREQYF.

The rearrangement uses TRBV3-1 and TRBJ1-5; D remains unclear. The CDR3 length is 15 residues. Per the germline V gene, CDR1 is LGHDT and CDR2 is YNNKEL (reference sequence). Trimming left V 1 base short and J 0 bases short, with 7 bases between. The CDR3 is CASSQGSVSNQPQHF. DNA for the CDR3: TGTGCCAGCAGCCAAGGAAGTGTTAGCAATCAGCCCCAGCATTTT.

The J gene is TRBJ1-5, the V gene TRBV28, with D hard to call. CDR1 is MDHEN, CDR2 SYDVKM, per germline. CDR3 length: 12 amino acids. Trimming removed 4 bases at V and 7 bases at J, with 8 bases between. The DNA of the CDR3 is TGTGCCAGCAGTTCCCCTGCGCAGCCCCAGCATTTT. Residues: CASSSPAQPQHF.

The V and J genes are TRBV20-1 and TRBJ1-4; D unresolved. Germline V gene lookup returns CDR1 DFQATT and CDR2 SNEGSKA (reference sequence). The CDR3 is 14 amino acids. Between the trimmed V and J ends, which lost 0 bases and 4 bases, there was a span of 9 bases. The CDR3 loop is CSARDLGLNEKLFF. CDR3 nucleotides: TGCAGTGCTAGAGATCTCGGCCTTAATGAAAAACTGTTTTTT.

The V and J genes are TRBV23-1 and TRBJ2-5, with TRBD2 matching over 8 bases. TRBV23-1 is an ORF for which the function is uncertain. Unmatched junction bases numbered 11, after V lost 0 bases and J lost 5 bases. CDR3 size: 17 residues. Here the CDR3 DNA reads TGCGCCAGCAGTCAATCGCCAAGCGGGAGAATTACGGAGACCCAGTACTTC. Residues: CASSQSPSGRITETQYF.

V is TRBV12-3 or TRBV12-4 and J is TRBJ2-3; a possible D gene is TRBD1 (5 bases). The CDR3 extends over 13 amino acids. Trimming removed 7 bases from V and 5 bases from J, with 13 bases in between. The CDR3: CASTNRPRDTQYF. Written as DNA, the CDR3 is TGTGCCAGCACCAACAGGCCACGAGATACGCAGTATTTT.

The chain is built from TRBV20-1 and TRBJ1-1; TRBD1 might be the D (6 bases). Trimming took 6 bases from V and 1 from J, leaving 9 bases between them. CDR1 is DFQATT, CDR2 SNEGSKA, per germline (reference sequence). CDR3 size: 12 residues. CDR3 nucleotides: TGCAGTGCCGGACAGACGAACACTGAAGCTTTCTTT. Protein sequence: CSAGQTNTEAFF.

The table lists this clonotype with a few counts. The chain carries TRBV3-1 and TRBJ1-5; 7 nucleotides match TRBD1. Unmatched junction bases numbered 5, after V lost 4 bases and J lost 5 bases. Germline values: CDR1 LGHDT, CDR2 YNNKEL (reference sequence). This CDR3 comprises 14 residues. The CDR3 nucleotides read TGTGCCAGCAGCCCTCGGACAGGCCATCAGCCCCAGCATTTT. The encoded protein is CASSPRTGHQPQHF.

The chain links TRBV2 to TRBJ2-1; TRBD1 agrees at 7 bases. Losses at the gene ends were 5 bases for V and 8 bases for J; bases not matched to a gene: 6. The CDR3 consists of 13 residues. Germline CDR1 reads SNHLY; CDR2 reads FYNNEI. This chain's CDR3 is CASSIGQVDEQFF. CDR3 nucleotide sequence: TGTGCCAGCAGTATCGGACAGGTTGATGAGCAGTTCTTC.

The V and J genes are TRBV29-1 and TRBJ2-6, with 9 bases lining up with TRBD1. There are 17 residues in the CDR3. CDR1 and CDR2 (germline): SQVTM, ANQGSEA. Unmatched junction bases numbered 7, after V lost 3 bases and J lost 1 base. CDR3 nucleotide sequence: TGCAGCGTTGATCCCGAGGGACAGGGTTCTGGGGCCAACGTCCTGACTTTC. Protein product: CSVDPEGQGSGANVLTF.

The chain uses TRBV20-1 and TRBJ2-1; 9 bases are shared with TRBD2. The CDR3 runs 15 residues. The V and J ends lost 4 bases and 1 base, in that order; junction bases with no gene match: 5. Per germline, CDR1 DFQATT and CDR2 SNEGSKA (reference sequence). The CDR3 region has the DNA TGCAGTGCTAATCCTGCGGGAGGGTCCTACAATGAGCAGTTCTTC. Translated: CSANPAGGSYNEQFF.

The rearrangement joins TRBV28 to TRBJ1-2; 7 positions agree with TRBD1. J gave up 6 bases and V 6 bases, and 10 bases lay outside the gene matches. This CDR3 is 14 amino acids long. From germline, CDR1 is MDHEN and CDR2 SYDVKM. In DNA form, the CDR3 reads TGTGCCAGCAGGAGTCAATACAGGGGTGATGGCTACACCTTC. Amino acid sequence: CASRSQYRGDGYTF.

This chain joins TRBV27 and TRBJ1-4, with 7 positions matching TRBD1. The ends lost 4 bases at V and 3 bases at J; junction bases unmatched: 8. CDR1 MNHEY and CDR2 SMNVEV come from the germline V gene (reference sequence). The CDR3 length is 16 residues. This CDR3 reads CASSSTPRGANEKLFF. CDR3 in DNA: TGTGCCAGCAGTTCCACCCCCAGGGGGGCTAATGAAAAACTGTTTTTT.

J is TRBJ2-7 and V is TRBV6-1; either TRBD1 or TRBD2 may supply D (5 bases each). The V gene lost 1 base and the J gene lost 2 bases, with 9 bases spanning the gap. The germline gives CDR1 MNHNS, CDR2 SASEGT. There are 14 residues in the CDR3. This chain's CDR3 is CASSEGPGPYEQYF. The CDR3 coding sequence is TGTGCCAGCAGTGAAGGCCCGGGACCCTACGAGCAGTACTTC.

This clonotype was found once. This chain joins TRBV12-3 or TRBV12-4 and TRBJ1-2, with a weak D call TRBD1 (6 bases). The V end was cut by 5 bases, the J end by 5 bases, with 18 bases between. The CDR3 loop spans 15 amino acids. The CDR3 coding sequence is TGTGCCAGCAGTGAATCCTGGGGGGCTGGTTATGGCTACACCTTC. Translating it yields CASSESWGAGYGYTF.

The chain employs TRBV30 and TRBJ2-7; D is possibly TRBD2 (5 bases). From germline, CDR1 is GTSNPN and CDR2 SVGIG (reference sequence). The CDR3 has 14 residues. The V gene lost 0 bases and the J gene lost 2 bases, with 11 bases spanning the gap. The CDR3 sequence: CAWSVASTTYEQYF. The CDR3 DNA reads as TGTGCCTGGAGTGTAGCTAGCACCACCTACGAGCAGTACTTC.

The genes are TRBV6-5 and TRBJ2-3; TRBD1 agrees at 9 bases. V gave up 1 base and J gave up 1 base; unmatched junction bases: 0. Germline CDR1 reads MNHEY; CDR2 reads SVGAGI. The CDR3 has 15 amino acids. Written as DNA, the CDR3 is TGTGCCAGCAGTTACTGGACAGGGGGCACAGATACGCAGTATTTT. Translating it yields CASSYWTGGTDTQYF.

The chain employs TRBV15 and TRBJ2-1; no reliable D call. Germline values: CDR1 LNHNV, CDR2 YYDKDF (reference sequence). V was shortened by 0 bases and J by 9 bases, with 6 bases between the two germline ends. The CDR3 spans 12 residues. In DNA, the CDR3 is TGTGCCACCAGCAGAGATTTCTCTGAGCAGTTCTTC. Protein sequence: CATSRDFSEQFF.

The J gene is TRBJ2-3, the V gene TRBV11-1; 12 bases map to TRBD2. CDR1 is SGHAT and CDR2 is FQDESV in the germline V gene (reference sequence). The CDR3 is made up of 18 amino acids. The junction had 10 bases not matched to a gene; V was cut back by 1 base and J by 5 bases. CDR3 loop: CASSLGLAGGPRLDTQYF. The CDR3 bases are TGTGCCAGCAGCTTAGGCCTAGCGGGAGGGCCAAGGCTAGATACGCAGTATTTT.

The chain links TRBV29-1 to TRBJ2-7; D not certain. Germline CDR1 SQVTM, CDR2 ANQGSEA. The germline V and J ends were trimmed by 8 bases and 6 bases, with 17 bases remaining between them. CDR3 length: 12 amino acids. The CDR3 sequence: CSQQSWTGEQYF. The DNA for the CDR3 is TGCAGCCAGCAGAGTTGGACGGGCGAGCAGTACTTC.

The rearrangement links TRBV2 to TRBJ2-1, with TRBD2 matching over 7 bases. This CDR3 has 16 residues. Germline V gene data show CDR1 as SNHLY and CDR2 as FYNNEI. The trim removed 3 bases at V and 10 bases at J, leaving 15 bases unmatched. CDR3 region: CASSEAPGLPLSEQFF. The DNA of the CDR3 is TGTGCCAGCAGTGAGGCACCGGGACTACCTCTCAGCGAGCAGTTCTTC.

CDR3 nucleotide sequence: TGCAGCGTCGCAGGGACAGGGGGGAGGGAATGGAACATTCAGTACTTC. This gives the protein CSVAGTGGREWNIQYF. The V and J genes are TRBV29-1 and TRBJ2-4; 11 bases map to TRBD1. The germline gives CDR1 SQVTM, CDR2 ANQGSEA. CDR3 size: 16 residues. The V segment lost 6 bases and the J segment 7 bases; nucleotides outside the gene matches: 14.

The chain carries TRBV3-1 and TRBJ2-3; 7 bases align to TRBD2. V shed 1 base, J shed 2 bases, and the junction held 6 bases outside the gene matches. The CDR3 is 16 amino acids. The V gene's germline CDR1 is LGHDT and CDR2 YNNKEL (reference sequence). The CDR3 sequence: CASSQVRLADTDTQYF. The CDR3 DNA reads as TGTGCCAGCAGCCAAGTCCGGCTAGCGGACACAGATACGCAGTATTTT.

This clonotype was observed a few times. CDR3 coding DNA: TGTGCTAGTGGTTTGGGTCACACAGATACGCAGTATTTT. Its protein is CASGLGHTDTQYF. This chain uses TRBV12-5 with TRBJ2-3; D is uncertain. The V and J ends lost 1 base and 2 bases respectively, with 4 bases between them. The germline V gene has CDR1 LGHNT and CDR2 FRNRAP. The CDR3 contains 13 residues.

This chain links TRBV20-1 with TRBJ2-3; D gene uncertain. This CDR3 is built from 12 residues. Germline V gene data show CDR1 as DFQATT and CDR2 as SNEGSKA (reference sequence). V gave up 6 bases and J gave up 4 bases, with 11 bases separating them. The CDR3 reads CSAPSDPDTQYF. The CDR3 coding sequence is TGCAGTGCCCCGAGCGATCCAGATACGCAGTATTTT.